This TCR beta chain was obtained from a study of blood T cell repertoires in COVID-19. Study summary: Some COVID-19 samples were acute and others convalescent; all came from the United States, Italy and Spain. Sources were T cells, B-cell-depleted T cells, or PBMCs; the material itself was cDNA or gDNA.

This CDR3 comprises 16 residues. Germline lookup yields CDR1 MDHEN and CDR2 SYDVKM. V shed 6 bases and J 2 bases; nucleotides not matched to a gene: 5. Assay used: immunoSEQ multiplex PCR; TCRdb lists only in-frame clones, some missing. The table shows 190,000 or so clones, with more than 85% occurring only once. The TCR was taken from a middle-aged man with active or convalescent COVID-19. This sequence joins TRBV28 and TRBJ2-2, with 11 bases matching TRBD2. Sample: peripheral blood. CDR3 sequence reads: CASRASGGKNTGELFF. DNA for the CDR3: TGTGCCAGCAGAGCTAGCGGGGGGAAAAACACCGGGGAGCTGTTTTTT.